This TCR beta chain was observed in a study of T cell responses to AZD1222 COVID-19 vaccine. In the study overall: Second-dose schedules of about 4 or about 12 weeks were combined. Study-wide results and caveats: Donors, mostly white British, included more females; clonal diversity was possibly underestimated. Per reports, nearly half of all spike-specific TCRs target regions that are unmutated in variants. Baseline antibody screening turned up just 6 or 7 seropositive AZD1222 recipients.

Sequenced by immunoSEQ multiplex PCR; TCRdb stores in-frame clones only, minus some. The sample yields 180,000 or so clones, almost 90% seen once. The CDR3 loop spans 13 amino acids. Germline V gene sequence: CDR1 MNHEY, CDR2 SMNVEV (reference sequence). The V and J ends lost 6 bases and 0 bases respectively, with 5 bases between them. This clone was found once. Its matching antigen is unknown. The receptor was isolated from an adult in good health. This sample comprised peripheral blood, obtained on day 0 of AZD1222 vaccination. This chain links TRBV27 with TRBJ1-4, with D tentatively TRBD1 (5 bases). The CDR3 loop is CASRTATNEKLFF. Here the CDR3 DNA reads TGTGCCAGCAGGACAGCAACTAATGAAAAACTGTTTTTT.